Below are 5 T cell receptor beta chains sequenced from a single sample in a study of cytomegalovirus exposure and HLA in healthy donors. In the PCR, 60 Vbeta and 13 Jbeta primers were used. The assay was immunoSEQ multiplex PCR, and TCRdb's table has in-frame clones only and misses some. The sample lists about 160,000 clones, approximately 80% occurring once. Input material: PBMCs. The receptors come from a man younger than 35 in good health and CMV-seropositive.

This clone appeared a single time. The rearrangement links TRBV5-6 to TRBJ2-1; 7 positions match TRBD2. Germline loops: CDR1 SGHDT, CDR2 YYEEEE. The CDR3 has 14 residues. The V gene end was trimmed by 4 bases and the J gene end by 4 bases; junction bases not matched to a gene: 5. The CDR3 bases are TGTGCCAGCAGCCCTCCGGGGGGTTACAATGAGCAGTTCTTC. Its protein is CASSPPGGYNEQFF.

The genes are TRBV2 and TRBJ2-5; D may be TRBD2 (5 bases). V was clipped by 7 bases and J by 2 bases, with 17 bases between them. Germline V gene lookup returns CDR1 SNHLY and CDR2 FYNNEI. This CDR3 is 15 amino acids long. CDR3 loop: CASILRPSGQETQYF. The CDR3 DNA is TGTGCCAGCATCCTACGGCCCAGCGGACAAGAGACCCAGTACTTC.

The DNA of the CDR3 is TGTGCCAGCAGTTTTTCTGGACAAACCTACGAGCAGTACTTC. As protein: CASSFSGQTYEQYF. The V and J genes are TRBV27 and TRBJ2-7; D possibly corresponds to TRBD1 (5 bases). The CDR3 extends over 14 amino acids. Deletions cut 3 bases from V and 2 bases from J, with 11 bases between. Germline V CDR1 and CDR2: MNHEY, SMNVEV (reference sequence).

CDR3 DNA: TGTGCCAGCAGCTTAGCCCATAGCGGGAGCTTGCACGAGCAGTACTTC. It yields the protein CASSLAHSGSLHEQYF. The V gene is TRBV7-9, the J gene TRBJ2-7; 9 bases fit TRBD2. The CDR3 has 16 amino acids. Germline values: CDR1 SEHNR, CDR2 FQNEAQ (reference sequence). With 0 bases clipped from V and 5 bases from J, the junction kept 8 bases outside the gene matches.

V usage is TRBV11-2 and J usage is TRBJ1-2; D possibly corresponds to TRBD1 (5 bases). This CDR3 is built from 16 residues. The V end lost 5 bases, the J end lost 4 bases, and 20 bases lay between the germline ends. Germline lookup yields CDR1 SGHAT and CDR2 FQNNGV. The CDR3: CASSLAGHWSGYGYTF. The CDR3 bases are TGTGCCAGCAGCCTGGCCGGACATTGGAGTGGCTATGGCTACACCTTC.